This T cell receptor (beta chain) emerged from a study of shared clonotypes between healthy human individuals. Findings and limits, study-wide: Investigators collected only blood, and repertoires in tissues likely differ. The study found lower generation probabilities in non-shared clonotypes than in those shared by all four donors. Memory subsets had estimated richness that was generally smaller than that of naive subsets.

The method was immunoSEQ multiplex PCR; TCRdb's version includes in-frame clones alone and lacks a portion of them. The table has about 750,000 clones, around 93% seen once; the top ten hold less than 25%. It was CD45RO-negative cells, positively selected for CCR7, that made up naive CD8 cells, with terminally differentiated effector memory CD45RA+ cells excluded. Comment on this clone: The antigen is undetermined.

Sequenced material: naive CD8+ T cells sorted from blood. The receptor was derived from a man younger than 40 in good health.

The DNA of the CDR3 is TGTGCCAGCAGCTTAGTGGGGCAGGCGCGTGAAGCTTTCTTT. This sequence encodes CASSLVGQAREAFF. The rearrangement uses TRBV7-9 and TRBJ1-1, with a tentative D call TRBD1 (5 bases). Germline V gives CDR1 SEHNR, CDR2 FQNEAQ (reference sequence). Trimming left V 1 base short and J 7 bases short, with 13 bases between. The CDR3 loop spans 14 amino acids.